Listed here is a single TCR beta chain. No antigen is known for it. This specimen belongs to a study of OX40 agonist ivuxolimab in advanced cancers. The study's findings and limits: Circulating CD4+ and CD8+ T cells showed clonal expansion by week 6 at 0.1 to 3.0 mg/kg. Some nonresponders additionally presented with little normalized T-cell clonal expansion.

Any history of autoimmune disease or systemic immunosuppression disqualified patients. Germline V gene lookup returns CDR1 SNHLY and CDR2 FYNNEI. This CDR3 spans 13 amino acids. Trimming took 9 bases from V and 0 from J, leaving 12 bases between them. The repertoire was sequenced with immunoSEQ multiplex PCR; TCRdb's copy has only in-frame clones and lacks some. The sample contains around 60,000 clones, about 90% of which appear only once. The TCR was taken from an adult with an advanced solid tumor such as melanoma, head and neck, liver or kidney cancer. The gene calls are TRBV2 and TRBJ2-7; D uncertain. The material was CD4+ or CD8+ T cells sorted from blood, obtained in a trial of the OX40 agonist ivuxolimab. Here the CDR3 DNA reads TGTGCCAGGCGACACGCGAGCTCCTACGAGCAGTACTTC. Protein product: CARRHASSYEQYF.